Shown below are 18 T cell receptor beta chains from a single sample sequenced in a study of blood T cell repertoires in COVID-19. The method was immunoSEQ multiplex PCR; TCRdb's version includes in-frame clones alone and lacks a portion of them. The sample has 110,000 to 150,000 clones; 70% to 90% are singletons. Sequencing was performed on PBMCs or T cells enriched from blood (not recorded which). The receptors stem from a man aged 50-59 years who had recovered from COVID-19.

With regard to this clone: This same CDR3 is encoded by further DNA sequences in the sample. The V gene is TRBV7-2, the J gene TRBJ1-2; 7 bases fit TRBD1. The trim removed 5 bases at V and 5 bases at J, leaving 5 bases unmatched. Germline CDR1 SGHTA, CDR2 FQGNSA. This CDR3 has 13 amino acids. The CDR3 DNA follows: TGTGCCAGCAGCCAAGACAGGGTTTATGGCTACACCTTC. Translating it yields CASSQDRVYGYTF.

V gene TRBV7-8 combines with J gene TRBJ2-1; no reliable D call. Germline CDR1 and CDR2: SGHVS and FQNEAQ. The CDR3 covers 13 residues. V lost 4 bases and J 9 bases, leaving 13 bases between the germline ends. CDR3 coding DNA: TGTGCCAGCAGCTCCTACACCCACAGTGAGCAGTTCTTC. It encodes CASSSYTHSEQFF. Filled out from reference TRBV7-8 and TRBJ2-1, the complete variable domain reads GAGVSQSPRYKVAKRGQDVALRCDPISGHVSLFWYQQALGQGPEFLTYFQNEAQLDKSGLPSDRFFAERPEGSVSTLKIQRTQQEDSAVYLCASSSYTHSEQFFGPGTRLTVL.

The chain combines TRBV25-1 with TRBJ1-1; D not resolved. Trimming took off 1 base at V and 10 bases at J, with 7 bases between the two ends. CDR1 MGHDK and CDR2 SYGVNS come from the germline V gene. This CDR3 region has 11 residues. The CDR3 nucleotides are TGTGCCAGCAGTGAATTGGGGAGAGCTTTCTTT. Translation gives CASSELGRAFF.

This clone was picked up one time. This chain joins TRBV7-2 and TRBJ2-7; TRBD1 might be the D (5 bases). Germline CDR1 reads SGHTA; CDR2 reads FQGNSA. V lost 5 bases to trimming and J lost 2 bases, with 10 bases between them. This CDR3 contains 13 residues. The CDR3 reads CASSPGRAYEQYF. The CDR3 DNA reads as TGTGCCAGCAGCCCAGGGCGTGCCTACGAGCAGTACTTC. The full variable domain, its missing parts supplied by reference TRBV7-2 and TRBJ2-7, is GAGVSQSPSNKVTEKGKDVELRCDPISGHTALYWYRQSLGQGLEFLIYFQGNSAPDKSGLPSDRFSAERTGGSVSTLTIQRTQQEDSAVYLCASSPGRAYEQYFGPGTRLTVT.

The V and J genes are TRBV14 and TRBJ2-2, with D perhaps matching TRBD2 (5 bases). V gave up 3 bases and J gave up 2 bases, with 16 bases separating them. This CDR3 spans 17 amino acids. Germline assignment: CDR1 SGHDN and CDR2 FVKESK. CDR3 in DNA: TGTGCCAGCAGCCAGATAGGATGGGCGGGCAACACCGGGGAGCTGTTTTTT. Its translation is CASSQIGWAGNTGELFF. Supplemented by reference TRBV14 and TRBJ2-2, the full variable domain reads EAGVTQFPSHSVIEKGQTVTLRCDPISGHDNLYWYRRVMGKEIKFLLHFVKESKQDESGMPNNRFLAERTGGTYSTLKVQPAELEDSGVYFCASSQIGWAGNTGELFFGEGSRLTVL.

The rearrangement joins TRBV30 to TRBJ1-1; TRBD1 matches 8 bases. Per germline, CDR1 GTSNPN and CDR2 SVGIG (reference sequence). V dropped 2 bases and J dropped 3; count of bases not matched to a gene: 2. The CDR3 is made up of 13 amino acids. This chain's CDR3 is CAWSNRGDTEAFF. In DNA form, the CDR3 reads TGTGCCTGGAGTAACAGGGGGGACACTGAAGCTTTCTTT.

The V gene is TRBV19, the J gene TRBJ2-7, with D uncertain. The germline V gene encodes CDR1 LNHDA and CDR2 SQIVND (reference sequence). There are 14 residues in the CDR3. V lost 6 bases and J lost 0, with 12 bases in between. CDR3 in DNA: TGTGCCAGTAGAAGAACGGGTTCCTCCTACGAGCAGTACTTC. The encoded protein is CASRRTGSSYEQYF.

The V gene is TRBV5-4, the J gene TRBJ2-1; 9 nucleotides match TRBD1. Germline CDR1 and CDR2: SGHNT and YYREEE (reference sequence). V lost 4 bases to trimming and J lost 0 bases; unmatched junction nucleotides: 2. The length of the CDR3 is 15 residues. The CDR3: CASSKGQGSYNEQFF. CDR3 DNA sequence: TGTGCCAGCAGCAAGGGACAGGGCTCCTACAATGAGCAGTTCTTC. Based on the CDR3 plus reference TRBV5-4 and TRBJ2-1, the full variable domain is ETGVTQSPTHLIKTRGQQVTLRCSSQSGHNTVSWYQQALGQGPQFIFQYYREEENGRGNFPPRFSGLQFPNYSSELNVNALELDDSALYLCASSKGQGSYNEQFFGPGTRLTVL.

This clone has only a few counts. V usage is TRBV5-6 and J usage is TRBJ2-1; maybe TRBD2 (6 bases). Germline loops: CDR1 SGHDT, CDR2 YYEEEE. This CDR3 is 13 amino acids long. The germline V and J ends were trimmed by 4 bases and 5 bases, with 10 bases remaining between them. CDR3 coding DNA: TGTGCCAGCAGCCCTAGACTAGACAATGAGCAGTTCTTC. Its protein is CASSPRLDNEQFF.

The chain is built from TRBV7-9 and TRBJ2-1; 8 bases fit TRBD2. Germline trimming cut 8 bases from V and 12 bases from J; bases unmatched to any gene: 6. The CDR3 runs 11 residues. Germline V CDR1 and CDR2: SEHNR, FQNEAQ (reference sequence). The CDR3 sequence is CASDSGGGQFF. The CDR3 DNA is TGTGCCAGCGACAGCGGGGGTGGGCAGTTCTTC.

The chain links TRBV19 to TRBJ1-6, with D perhaps TRBD1 (6 bases). CDR3 length: 16 amino acids. Trimming pared 3 bases from V and 9 bases from J, leaving 18 bases between. Germline lookup yields CDR1 LNHDA and CDR2 SQIVND (reference sequence). The CDR3 DNA reads TGTGCCAGTAGTATCCTCGACAGGCCCACCATTTCACCCCTCCACTTT. Amino acid sequence: CASSILDRPTISPLHF.

The rearrangement joins TRBV30 to TRBJ1-6; 7 nucleotides line up with TRBD1. Germline assignment: CDR1 GTSNPN and CDR2 SVGIG (reference sequence). V gave up 0 bases and J gave up 15 bases; unmatched junction bases: 2. This CDR3 spans 11 amino acids. The CDR3 DNA sequence: TGTGCCTGGAGTGTAAGGGACAGCCTCCACTTT. Protein product: CAWSVRDSLHF.

The chain has TRBV7-3 and TRBJ2-1; D gene unclear. CDR3 length: 13 residues. Germline-derived CDR1 and CDR2 are SGHTA and FQGTGA. Trimming shortened V by 2 bases and J by 8 bases, and 10 bases separated the two germline ends. Here the CDR3 reads CASSLEVRHEQFF. The CDR3 DNA sequence: TGTGCCAGCAGCTTAGAAGTGAGGCATGAGCAGTTCTTC.

This chain links TRBV5-6 with TRBJ2-7; D is perhaps TRBD1 or TRBD2 (5 bases each). This CDR3 region has 12 residues. V lost 4 bases to trimming and J lost 4 bases, with 9 bases between them. Germline V gene sequence: CDR1 SGHDT, CDR2 YYEEEE. CDR3 coding DNA: TGTGCCAGCAGCATGGGGGAGTACGAGCAGTACGTC. This gives the protein CASSMGEYEQYV.

This rearrangement joins TRBV24-1 to TRBJ2-2; 13 bases align to TRBD2. The germline V gene has CDR1 KGHDR and CDR2 SFDVKD. V shed 9 bases, J shed 5 bases, and the junction held 5 bases outside the gene matches. The CDR3 contains 15 residues. The CDR3 region is CATSGLAGVTGELFF. CDR3 in DNA: TGTGCCACCTCTGGACTAGCGGGAGTTACCGGGGAGCTGTTTTTT.

The genes are TRBV7-9 and TRBJ1-1, with D perhaps TRBD1 (6 bases). Trimming cost V 5 bases and J 0 bases, with 10 bases left between them. The CDR3 consists of 14 residues. Germline V gene sequence: CDR1 SEHNR, CDR2 FQNEAQ (reference sequence). As DNA, the CDR3 is TGTGCCAGCAGCCCCCGGGACATGAACACTGAAGCTTTCTTT. Its protein product is CASSPRDMNTEAFF.

The chain recombines TRBV18 with TRBJ2-7; 10 bases align to TRBD2. Germline assignment: CDR1 KGHSH and CDR2 LQKENI. V was clipped by 3 bases and J by 1 base; unmatched bases: 6. The CDR3 extends over 16 amino acids. The CDR3 DNA reads as TGTGCCAGCTCACCCCCTAGCGGGAGAACTTCCTACGAGCAGTACTTC. The encoded protein is CASSPPSGRTSYEQYF.

The rearrangement joins TRBV9 to TRBJ2-7; a possible D gene is TRBD1 (7 bases). CDR3 length equals 16 residues. Per the germline V gene, CDR1 is SGDLS and CDR2 is YYNGEE. V lost 0 bases to trimming and J lost 2 bases, with 15 bases between them. CDR3 protein: CASSVAGAGGPYEQYF. CDR3 coding DNA: TGTGCCAGCAGCGTAGCTGGGGCAGGGGGGCCCTACGAGCAGTACTTC. Supplemented by reference TRBV9 and TRBJ2-7, the full variable domain reads DSGVTQTPKHLITATGQRVTLRCSPRSGDLSVYWYQQSLDQGLQFLIQYYNGEERAKGNILERFSAQQFPDLHSELNLSSLELGDSALYFCASSVAGAGGPYEQYFGPGTRLTVT.